This entry lists 24 T cell receptor beta chains sequenced from one sample in a study of blood T cells in healthy people across ages. The second PCR ran roughly 6 to 11 cycles with a sample-barcoded 5' primer and J-beta primers. MiXCR, applied by TCRdb to the 5' RACE reads, yields one record per CDR3 protein. The data contain about a million distinct CDR3 sequences, roughly 51% of them singletons. Material: blood. These receptors were collected from a woman between 55 and 75 years old in good health.

The rearrangement uses TRBV7-2 and TRBJ2-5, with 7 bases identical to TRBD2. CDR3 length: 16 residues. Germline V gene sequence: CDR1 SGHTA, CDR2 FQGNSA. Unmatched junction bases numbered 19, after V lost 4 bases and J lost 11 bases. For the CDR3, the DNA is TGTGCCAGCAGCTCCCCAAGACTAGCCCGTGGGGATGAGCAGTACTTC. It encodes CASSSPRLARGDEQYF.

V gene TRBV6-2 or TRBV6-3 combines with J gene TRBJ2-1; no clear D. This CDR3 is 15 amino acids long. Germline CDR1 is MNHEY and CDR2 is SVGEGT. V shed 2 bases and J shed 8 bases, with 16 bases lying between them. CDR3 bases: TGTGCCAGCAGTTACGGCGCCCCCTTGGTCCATGAGCAGTTCTTC. It encodes CASSYGAPLVHEQFF.

This clonotype was counted between two and nine times. The J gene is TRBJ2-5, the V gene TRBV12-3 or TRBV12-4; 9 bases fit TRBD2. This CDR3 contains 14 residues. Germline trimming cut 6 bases from V and 5 bases from J; bases unmatched to any gene: 7. The CDR3: CASRVAGAGETQYF. In nucleotides, the CDR3 is TGTGCCAGCAGGGTAGCGGGAGCGGGGGAGACCCAGTACTTC.

This sequence joins TRBV15 and TRBJ2-7; D assignment may be TRBD1 or TRBD2 (5 bases each). The J call may be incorrect, as the DNA end agrees better with TRBJ2-5. Germline assignment: CDR1 LNHNV and CDR2 YYDKDF (reference sequence). The CDR3 is 14 residues long. CDR3: CATSRRDPRETQYF. The CDR3 bases are TGTGCCACCAGCCGCCGGGACCCCCGAGAGACCCAGTACTTC.

V gene TRBV27 combines with J gene TRBJ2-7; D may match TRBD1 or TRBD2 (6 bases each). The CDR3 runs 16 residues. Trimming took off 5 bases at V and 4 bases at J, with 21 bases between the two ends. Germline V gene sequence: CDR1 MNHEY, CDR2 SMNVEV (reference sequence). The CDR3 DNA reads as TGTGCCAGCAGTCAAGGGGTCACTAGCAGGGGATACGAGCAGTACTTC. Translating it yields CASSQGVTSRGYEQYF.

This clonotype was detected a few times. This chain uses TRBV12-3 or TRBV12-4 with TRBJ2-7, with 8 nucleotides matching TRBD2. The CDR3 runs to 16 residues. J gave up 6 bases and V 5 bases, and 15 bases lay outside the gene matches. This CDR3 reads CASSIYGFGGRTEQYF. In DNA form, the CDR3 reads TGTGCCAGCAGTATCTACGGCTTTGGCGGGAGGACCGAGCAGTACTTC.

The DNA of the CDR3 is TGCGCCAGCAGCCAACGCCATGTGGGACAGGGGGCCTACGAGCAGTACTTC. Protein product: CASSQRHVGQGAYEQYF. This rearrangement joins TRBV4-1 to TRBJ2-7; 11 positions agree with TRBD1. Trimming cost V 2 bases and J 2 bases; bases outside gene matches: 8. The CDR3 sequence is 17 residues long. Germline CDR1 and CDR2: MGHRA and YSYEKL.

The gene calls are TRBV1 and TRBJ1-1. TRBV1 counts as a pseudogene. The CDR3 contains 12 residues. The CDR3 DNA reads TGCACCAGCACTCGACCTGGAGCCGAAGCTTTCTTT. Translating gives CTSTRPGAEAFF.

The rearrangement links TRBV20-1 to TRBJ2-5; D is uncertain. This CDR3 region has 15 residues. V was cut by 6 bases and J by 2 bases, with 19 bases left in between. Germline V gives CDR1 DFQATT, CDR2 SNEGSKA (reference sequence). The CDR3 region is CSASFPRAPQETQYF. CDR3 DNA sequence: TGCAGTGCCTCATTCCCCCGGGCGCCACAAGAGACCCAGTACTTC.

This CDR3 reads CASSDGQSLSTDTQYF. In nucleotides, the CDR3 is TGTGCCAGCAGCGACGGACAGAGTCTTAGCACAGATACGCAGTATTTT. The chain combines TRBV9 with TRBJ2-3; D is perhaps TRBD1 (6 bases). The CDR3 is 16 residues long. The germline gives CDR1 SGDLS, CDR2 YYNGEE. V shed 3 bases and J shed 0 bases, with 14 bases lying between them.

Only a few counts were recorded for this clonotype. V usage is TRBV11-3 and J usage is TRBJ2-1, with 9 bases matching TRBD2. With 6 bases clipped from V and 8 bases from J, the junction kept 11 bases outside the gene matches. CDR1 and CDR2 from the germline V gene are SGHNT and YENEEA. The length of the CDR3 is 15 residues. This chain's CDR3 is CASSWTSVTGDEQFF. The CDR3 DNA sequence: TGTGCCAGCAGTTGGACTAGCGTAACTGGGGATGAGCAGTTCTTC.

This clonotype was seen a few times. In DNA form, the CDR3 reads TGTGCCAGCAGTTCCACTAGTGCTTACCAAGAGACCCAGTACTTC. Amino acid sequence: CASSSTSAYQETQYF. This chain uses TRBV12-3 or TRBV12-4 with TRBJ2-5; tentative D call: TRBD2 (5 bases). V was cut by 4 bases and J by 0 bases, with 12 bases left in between. The CDR3 sequence is 15 residues long.

The genes are TRBV20-1 and TRBJ2-2; 8 positions match TRBD1. This CDR3 is built from 13 residues. Germline V lookup: CDR1 DFQATT, CDR2 SNEGSKA (reference sequence). The J segment lost 7 bases and the V segment lost 6 bases, leaving 7 bases of the junction unmatched. Here the CDR3 DNA reads TGCAGTGCAACAAAGACAGGGGTCGGGGAGCTGTTTTTT. Its translation is CSATKTGVGELFF.

The chain couples TRBV5-1 to TRBJ2-3, with 8 nucleotides matching TRBD2. The junction had 6 bases not matched to a gene; V was cut back by 4 bases and J by 5 bases. CDR1 and CDR2 from the germline V gene are SGHRS and YFSETQ. The length of the CDR3 is 14 residues. The CDR3 nucleotides read TGCGCCAGCAGCAGGACTAGCCAAAGAGATACGCAGTATTTT. Its protein product is CASSRTSQRDTQYF.

The chain combines TRBV20-1 with TRBJ1-6; D uncertain. The CDR3 loop spans 18 amino acids. From germline, CDR1 is DFQATT and CDR2 SNEGSKA (reference sequence). The ends were cut back, 1 base at V and 0 bases at J, with 16 bases in the middle. The CDR3 here is CSARVSPSLRSYNSPLHF. The DNA for the CDR3 is TGCAGTGCTAGAGTTTCGCCCAGCTTGCGCTCCTATAATTCACCCCTCCACTTT.

This rearrangement joins TRBV4-1 to TRBJ2-5; D possibly uses TRBD1 or TRBD2 (5 bases each). Trimming cost V 2 bases and J 11 bases, with 21 bases left between them. Germline CDR1 MGHRA, CDR2 YSYEKL. CDR3 size: 15 residues. This CDR3 reads CASSQSGTGYNEQYF. CDR3 bases: TGCGCCAGCAGCCAATCCGGGACCGGCTACAATGAGCAGTACTTC.

This clonotype was observed a handful of times. The chain is built from TRBV18 and TRBJ2-3, with 14 bases matching TRBD2. CDR3 length equals 16 residues. From germline, CDR1 is KGHSH and CDR2 LQKENI. The V and J ends lost 6 bases and 2 bases, in that order; junction bases with no gene match: 4. CDR3 sequence: CASSSTSGRATDTQYF. The CDR3 nucleotides are TGTGCCAGCTCGTCGACTAGCGGGAGGGCCACAGATACGCAGTATTTT.

This chain uses TRBV7-2 with TRBJ1-4, with a tentative D call TRBD1 (6 bases). Trimming removed 4 bases from V and 9 bases from J, with 21 bases in between. The CDR3 contains 16 residues. Germline CDR1 is SGHTA and CDR2 is FQGNSA. The CDR3, as DNA: TGTGCCAGCAGCTCTAGGGGGGTCGGTCTCGATAAAAAACTGTTTTTT. It is translated as CASSSRGVGLDKKLFF.

The rearrangement links TRBV3-1 to TRBJ2-4; D uncertain. The tail of the sequence fits TRBJ2-7 better, so the J call may be wrong. CDR3 length: 14 residues. The germline CDR1 and CDR2 sequences are LGHDT and YNNKEL (reference sequence). CDR3 residues: CASSPFSDSYEQYF. The CDR3 region has the DNA TGTGCCAGCAGCCCCTTTTCGGACTCCTACGAGCAGTACTTC.

The rearrangement uses TRBV20-1 and TRBJ1-6; 8 bases line up with TRBD1. V gave up 3 bases and J gave up 6 bases; unmatched junction bases: 7. CDR3 size: 15 residues. CDR1 is DFQATT and CDR2 is SNEGSKA in the germline V gene (reference sequence). The CDR3 nucleotides are TGCAGTGCTAGGAGGACAGGGATTGCTAATTCACCCCTCCACTTT. As protein: CSARRTGIANSPLHF.

The chain couples TRBV7-2 to TRBJ2-5; D unclear. Germline V lookup: CDR1 SGHTA, CDR2 FQGNSA. V lost 5 bases and J 2 bases, leaving 15 bases between the germline ends. The CDR3 contains 15 residues. CDR3 in DNA: TGTGCCAGCAGCGCCCGCGGACCTACTCAAGAGACCCAGTACTTC. Protein: CASSARGPTQETQYF.

The chain has TRBV20-1 and TRBJ2-3, with D possibly matching TRBD1 (6 bases). This CDR3 comprises 15 residues. Germline V gene lookup returns CDR1 DFQATT and CDR2 SNEGSKA (reference sequence). Trimming stripped 3 bases from V and 1 base from J, with 14 bases between. CDR3 DNA sequence: TGCAGTGCTAGCATTACCCAGGGGCGCACAGATACGCAGTATTTT. Its protein is CSASITQGRTDTQYF.

V gene TRBV12-3 or TRBV12-4 combines with J gene TRBJ2-6; D might be TRBD1 or TRBD2, each matching 5 bases. The CDR3 extends over 16 amino acids. Deletions cut 0 bases from V and 3 bases from J, with 9 bases between. The CDR3 DNA sequence: TGTGCCAGCAGTTTAGCGCTGGGGGTTGGGGCCAACGTCCTGACTTTC. Residues: CASSLALGVGANVLTF.

This sequence joins TRBV7-2 and TRBJ2-7, with TRBD1 matching over 9 bases. V gave up 4 bases and J gave up 5 bases; unmatched junction bases: 15. Germline CDR1 SGHTA, CDR2 FQGNSA. There are 17 residues in the CDR3. In nucleotides, the CDR3 is TGTGCCAGCAGCTCACCGGGACAGGGAGTATTCGTCCACGAGCAGTACTTC. Protein product: CASSSPGQGVFVHEQYF.